Listed below are T cell receptor beta chains from one sample, sequenced in a study of OX40 agonist ivuxolimab in advanced cancers. Assay used: immunoSEQ multiplex PCR; TCRdb lists only in-frame clones, some missing. The profile shows about 90,000 clones, approximately 89% of them singletons. The sequences come from CD4+ or CD8+ T cells sorted from blood, collected in a trial of the OX40 agonist ivuxolimab. Receptors were obtained from an adult with an advanced solid tumor such as melanoma, head and neck, liver or kidney cancer. CDR3s include the opening cysteine and the closing phenylalanine or tryptophan. A D gene is named only where the DNA matches it firmly. Clone size is stated in some rows and not others, as once, few, many or a class when expanded.

clone size	V gene	J gene	D gene	CDR3 DNA	CDR3 protein
NA	TRBV2	TRBJ1-5	NA	TGTGCCAGCAGTGAAGATCGGCAGGGAGTTGGGCAGCCCCAGCATTTT	CASSEDRQGVGQPQHF
NA	TRBV18	TRBJ1-2	TRBD1	TGTGCCAGCTCATCGGGACAGCCTGGCTACACCTTC	CASSSGQPGYTF
NA	TRBV10-3	TRBJ2-2	NA	TGTGCCATCAGTGGCCTTACAGGGACCGGGGAGCTGTTTTTT	CAISGLTGTGELFF
NA	TRBV6-4	TRBJ1-3	NA	TGTGCCAGCAGTGACTTTGCCGGGGCCACCATATATTTT	CASSDFAGATIYF
NA	TRBV28	TRBJ1-1	NA	TGTGCCAGCACCCGGCGGGTGAGCGCTGAAGCTTTCTTT	CASTRRVSAEAFF
NA	TRBV25-1	TRBJ1-1	NA	TGTGCCAGCAGTGAAAAGGTTACAGCTTTCTTT	CASSEKVTAFF
NA	TRBV28	TRBJ1-5	TRBD1	TGTGCCAGCAGCCGGGGACAGGGGATGAGCAATCAGCCCCAGCATTTT	CASSRGQGMSNQPQHF
NA	TRBV5-4	TRBJ1-4	NA	TGTGCCAGCAGCCCCGGTGGCGGGAAGGAAAAACTGTTTTTT	CASSPGGGKEKLFF
few	TRBV29-1	TRBJ1-5	NA	TGCCCCTGGGGGAACAGAACCAATCAGCCCCAGCATTTT	CPWGNRTNQPQHF
NA	TRBV10-2	TRBJ2-1	TRBD2	TGCGCCAGCAGTGAGTCGCTGGGACTAGTTACCTACAATGAGCAGTTCTTC	CASSESLGLVTYNEQFF
NA	TRBV10-2	TRBJ1-6	NA	TGCGCCAGCAGTGAAGTGTCAGGGGCAGGTTCACCCCTCCACTTT	CASSEVSGAGSPLHF
once	TRBV5-5	TRBJ2-3	NA	TGTGCCAGCAGCTTGGTAGACCCCCTTAGCACAGATACGCAGTATTTT	CASSLVDPLSTDTQYF
NA	TRBV19	TRBJ2-5	TRBD2	TGTGCCAGTGGAACTAGCGGGGGTGGAGAGACCCAGTACTTC	CASGTSGGGETQYF
NA	TRBV28	TRBJ2-1	TRBD2	TGTGCCAGCAGTTTATACGCGGGGGGACTCAATGAGCAGTTCTTC	CASSLYAGGLNEQFF
NA	TRBV6-5	TRBJ1-4	TRBD1	TGTGCCAGCACTCGGACAGGAAAGAATGAAAAACTGTTTTTT	CASTRTGKNEKLFF
once	TRBV19	TRBJ1-2	TRBD1	TGTGCCAGTAGGCGGACAGGGTCTAACTATGGCTACACCTTC	CASRRTGSNYGYTF
NA	TRBV20-1	TRBJ2-3	NA	TGCAGTGCTAGAGTTCTGGGTACGCAGTATTTT	CSARVLGTQYF
NA	TRBV2	TRBJ1-4	NA	TGTGCCAGCAGTGAGGGACACGAAAAACTGTTTTTT	CASSEGHEKLFF
once	TRBV19	TRBJ1-1	NA	TGTGCCAGTAGTATAGATCTTAGGGGGACCACTGAAGCTTTCTTT	CASSIDLRGTTEAFF
once	TRBV10-3	TRBJ2-6	NA	TGTGCCATCAGTGACTCTGGGGCCAACGTCCTGACTTTC	CAISDSGANVLTF
NA	TRBV7-2	TRBJ2-2	NA	TGTGCCAGCAGCTTAGGAGGGGGACTGTCGAACACCGGGGAGCTGTTTTTT	CASSLGGGLSNTGELFF
NA	TRBV7-9	TRBJ2-3	NA	TGTGCCAGCAGCGTATCTTCCAGGGCCGCAGATACGCAGTATTTT	CASSVSSRAADTQYF
NA	TRBV7-2	TRBJ2-5	TRBD2	TGTGCCAGCAGCTCCCCGACTAGCGGGAGCCGAGAGACCCAGTACTTC	CASSSPTSGSRETQYF
NA	TRBV7-3	TRBJ2-1	NA	TGTGCCAGCAGCTTAACCTCCCACAATGAGCAGTTCTTC	CASSLTSHNEQFF
NA	TRBV11-3	TRBJ2-7	NA	TGTGCCAGCAGCTTAGGGGCCTGTGGGTTGCGGGAAGTCCGGTCCGACGAGCAGTACTTC	CASSLGACGLREVRSDEQYF
few	TRBV6-6	TRBJ2-1	TRBD2	TGTGCCAGCAGTCTGAGCGGGATTTACTACAATGAGCAGTTCTTC	CASSLSGIYYNEQFF
NA	TRBV7-2	TRBJ1-2	TRBD1	TGTGCCAGCACCCGGGACAGACACTATGGCTACACCTTC	CASTRDRHYGYTF
few	TRBV7-9	TRBJ2-1	TRBD2	TGTGCCAGCAGCCTCAGCCTAGCGGGAAGTATCAATGAGCAGTTCTTC	CASSLSLAGSINEQFF
NA	TRBV7-3	TRBJ2-3	NA	TGTGCCAGCAGCATTAACGGACCGAGCACAGATACGCAGTATTTT	CASSINGPSTDTQYF
NA	TRBV6-5	TRBJ1-1	NA	TGTGCCAGCAGTTACGATTCAGGGCGCACTGAAGCTTTCTTT	CASSYDSGRTEAFF
NA	TRBV18	TRBJ2-5	TRBD2	TGTGCCAGCTCATCGGGACTAGCGGGGGGACAAGAGACCCAGTACTTC	CASSSGLAGGQETQYF
NA	TRBV5-1	TRBJ1-2	NA	TGCGCCAGCAGCTTGGCCTCCACGTCCAACTATGGCTACACCTTC	CASSLASTSNYGYTF
NA	TRBV2	TRBJ2-4	TRBD1	TGTGCCAGCAGTGAAAGGTGGGACAGTGAAAACATTCAGTACTTC	CASSERWDSENIQYF
NA	TRBV2	TRBJ2-3	NA	TGTGCCAGCAGCGGGCCTTCTAGCACAGATACGCAGTATTTT	CASSGPSSTDTQYF
NA	TRBV6-5	TRBJ2-1	NA	TGTGCCAGCAGTTACACATTACAGGTTGTAAAGCAGTTCTTC	CASSYTLQVVKQFF
NA	TRBV2	TRBJ2-7	TRBD1	TGTGCCAGCAGTCCCGGGACAGGGGATTACGAGCAGTACTTC	CASSPGTGDYEQYF
NA	TRBV7-8	TRBJ2-1	NA	TGTGCCAGCAGCCCCCAGGCGGCGAGCTCCTACAATGAGCAGTTCTTC	CASSPQAASSYNEQFF
NA	TRBV13	TRBJ1-2	NA	TGTGCCAGCAGCTCCCGTCTTACCTCTTTTAACTATGGCTACACCTTC	CASSSRLTSFNYGYTF
NA	TRBV10-3	TRBJ2-1	TRBD2	TGTGCGATGGGACTAGCGGGGGACCTTTCCTACAATGAGCAGTTCTTC	CAMGLAGDLSYNEQFF
NA	TRBV9	TRBJ2-7	TRBD1	TGTGCCAGCAGCCCGCTGACAGGGGGCAGAGGCGAGCAGTACTTC	CASSPLTGGRGEQYF
NA	TRBV5-4	TRBJ1-2	NA	TGTGCCAGCAGACCTGCCGCAGCCCCTAACTATGGCTACACCTTC	CASRPAAAPNYGYTF